Described below is a single TCR beta chain sequence and its context. The target antigen is unknown. When the RNA was reverse transcribed, random hexamers were used with an input of roughly 0.45 to 1 ug. TCRdb processed the immunoSEQ multiplex PCR reads anew with MiXCR; each CDR3 protein has one entry. The table lists 150,000 to 200,000 distinct CDR3 sequences, approximately 95% of them singletons. The data are from a study of CD8 T cells in Susac syndrome. The V end lost 2 bases, the J end lost 0 bases, and 16 bases lay between the germline ends. This CDR3 spans 16 amino acids. The germline CDR1 and CDR2 sequences are GTSNPN and SVGIG (reference sequence). The recently defined diagnostic criteria for definite or probable disease were met by the Susac syndrome patients. Whole-study findings and limits: The study conceded that relatively few individuals underwent its TCR sequencing and HLA analysis.

The TCR sequence derives from a human donor with Susac syndrome. The sample taken for sequencing was CD8+ T cells from PBMCs. The gene calls are TRBV30 and TRBJ1-2; the D gene is possibly TRBD1 (5 bases). The DNA for the CDR3 is TGTGCCTGGAGTCCATATAGACAGCAAGCTAACTATGGCTACACCTTC. Translated, it gives CAWSPYRQQANYGYTF.